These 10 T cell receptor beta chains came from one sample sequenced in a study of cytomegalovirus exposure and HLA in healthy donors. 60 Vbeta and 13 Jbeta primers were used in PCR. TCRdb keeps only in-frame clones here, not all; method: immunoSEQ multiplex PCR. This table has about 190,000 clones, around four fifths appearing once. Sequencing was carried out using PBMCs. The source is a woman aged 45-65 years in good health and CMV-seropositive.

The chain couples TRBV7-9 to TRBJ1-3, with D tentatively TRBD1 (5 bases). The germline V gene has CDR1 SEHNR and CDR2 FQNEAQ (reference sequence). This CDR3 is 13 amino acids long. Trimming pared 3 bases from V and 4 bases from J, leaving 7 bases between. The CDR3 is CASSLTEGNTIYF. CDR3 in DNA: TGTGCCAGCAGCTTGACAGAGGGAAACACCATATATTTT.

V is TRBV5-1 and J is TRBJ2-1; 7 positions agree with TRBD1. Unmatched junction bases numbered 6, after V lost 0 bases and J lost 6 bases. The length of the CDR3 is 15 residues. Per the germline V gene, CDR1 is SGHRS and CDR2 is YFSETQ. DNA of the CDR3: TGCGCCAGCAGCTTGGCACAGGGGATAAGCAATGAGCAGTTCTTC. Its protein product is CASSLAQGISNEQFF.

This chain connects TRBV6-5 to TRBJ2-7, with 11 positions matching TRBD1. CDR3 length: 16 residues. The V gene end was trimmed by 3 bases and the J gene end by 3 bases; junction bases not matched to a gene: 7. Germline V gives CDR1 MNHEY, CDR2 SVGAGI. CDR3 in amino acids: CASSYHGQGAIYEQYF. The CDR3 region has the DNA TGTGCCAGCAGTTATCATGGACAGGGGGCAATCTACGAGCAGTACTTC.

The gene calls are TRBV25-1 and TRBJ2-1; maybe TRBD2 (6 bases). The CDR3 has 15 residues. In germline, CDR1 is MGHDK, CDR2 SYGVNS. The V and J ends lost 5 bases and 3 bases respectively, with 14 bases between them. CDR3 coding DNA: TGTGCCAGCAGTTCCTCAGGAGGGGTCTACAATGAGCAGTTCTTC. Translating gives CASSSSGGVYNEQFF.

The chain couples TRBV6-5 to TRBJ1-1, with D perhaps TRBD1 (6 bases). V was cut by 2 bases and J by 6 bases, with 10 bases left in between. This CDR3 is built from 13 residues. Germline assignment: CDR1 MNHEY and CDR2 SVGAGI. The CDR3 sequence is CASSYQGTAEAFF. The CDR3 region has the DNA TGTGCCAGCAGTTACCAGGGGACCGCTGAAGCTTTCTTT.

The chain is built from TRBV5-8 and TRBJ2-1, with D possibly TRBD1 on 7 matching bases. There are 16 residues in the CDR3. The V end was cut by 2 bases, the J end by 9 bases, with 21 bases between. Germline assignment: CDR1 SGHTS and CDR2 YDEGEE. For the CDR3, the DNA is TGTGCCAGCAGCTTAGGGACCGGGACAGTGGGAGGTGAGCAGTTCTTC. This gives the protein CASSLGTGTVGGEQFF.

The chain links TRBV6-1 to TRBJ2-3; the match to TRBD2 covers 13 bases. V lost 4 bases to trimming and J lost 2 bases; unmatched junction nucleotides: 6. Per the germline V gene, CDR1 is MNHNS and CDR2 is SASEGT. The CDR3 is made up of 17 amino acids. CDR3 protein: CASSGRLAGGPTDTQYF. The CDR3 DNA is TGTGCCAGCAGTGGACGACTAGCGGGGGGACCCACAGATACGCAGTATTTT.

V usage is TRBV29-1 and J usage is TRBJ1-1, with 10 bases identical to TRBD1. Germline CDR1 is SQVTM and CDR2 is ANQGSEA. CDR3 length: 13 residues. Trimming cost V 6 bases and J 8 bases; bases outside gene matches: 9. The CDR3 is CSVGTGVSAEAFF. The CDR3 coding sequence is TGCAGCGTGGGGACAGGGGTTTCGGCGGAAGCTTTCTTT.

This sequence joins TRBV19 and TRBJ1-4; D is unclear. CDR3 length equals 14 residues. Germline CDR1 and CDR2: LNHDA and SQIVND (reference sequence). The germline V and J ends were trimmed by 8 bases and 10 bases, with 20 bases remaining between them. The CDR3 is CASHREASLGKLFF. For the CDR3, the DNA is TGTGCCAGTCATCGGGAGGCTTCGCTCGGAAAACTGTTTTTT.

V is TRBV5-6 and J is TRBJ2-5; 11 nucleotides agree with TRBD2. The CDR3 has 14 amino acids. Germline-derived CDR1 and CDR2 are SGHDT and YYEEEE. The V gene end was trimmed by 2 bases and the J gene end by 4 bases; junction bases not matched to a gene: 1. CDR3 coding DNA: TGTGCCAGCAGCTTCGGGACTAGCGGAGAGACCCAGTACTTC. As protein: CASSFGTSGETQYF.